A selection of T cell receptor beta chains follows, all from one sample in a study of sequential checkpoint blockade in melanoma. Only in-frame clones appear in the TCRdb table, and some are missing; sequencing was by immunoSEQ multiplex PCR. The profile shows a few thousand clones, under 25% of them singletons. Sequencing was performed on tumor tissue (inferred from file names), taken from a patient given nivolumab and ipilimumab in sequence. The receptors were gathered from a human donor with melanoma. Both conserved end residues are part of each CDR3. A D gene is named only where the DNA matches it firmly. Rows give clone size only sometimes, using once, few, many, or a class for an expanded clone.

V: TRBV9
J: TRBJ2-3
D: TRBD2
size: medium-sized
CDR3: CASSVGRGGLVDTQYF
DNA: TGTGCCAGCAGCGTAGGTCGGGGGGGCCTGGTAGATACGCAGTATTTT

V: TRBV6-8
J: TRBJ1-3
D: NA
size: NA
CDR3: CASSYSPLGLNSGNTIYF
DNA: TGTGCCAGCAGTTACTCCCCCCTGGGACTGAACTCTGGAAACACCATATATTTT

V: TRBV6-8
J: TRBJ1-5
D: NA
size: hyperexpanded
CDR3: CASSDWEIQPQHF
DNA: TGTGCCAGCAGTGACTGGGAGATTCAGCCCCAGCATTTT

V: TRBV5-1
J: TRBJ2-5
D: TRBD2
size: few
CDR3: CASSTSGGALETQYF
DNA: TGCGCCAGCTCGACTAGCGGGGGGGCCTTAGAGACCCAGTACTTC

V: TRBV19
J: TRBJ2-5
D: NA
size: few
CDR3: CASSWTSRETQYF
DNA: TGTGCCAGTAGCTGGACCTCACGGGAGACCCAGTACTTC

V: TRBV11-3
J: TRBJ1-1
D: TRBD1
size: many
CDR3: CASSLGQGGTEAFF
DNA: TGTGCCAGCAGCTTGGGACAGGGAGGTACTGAAGCTTTCTTT

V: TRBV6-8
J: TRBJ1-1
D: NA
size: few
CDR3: CASSYGGVEAFF
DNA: TGTGCCAGCAGTTACGGTGGGGTTGAAGCTTTCTTT

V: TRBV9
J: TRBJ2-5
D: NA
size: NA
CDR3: CASSVGPTETQYF
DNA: TGTGCCAGCAGCGTAGGGCCCACCGAGACCCAGTACTTC

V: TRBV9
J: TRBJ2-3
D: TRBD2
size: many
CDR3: CASSVTGGGTDTQYF
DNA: TGTGCCAGCAGCGTTACGGGGGGAGGCACAGATACGCAGTATTTT

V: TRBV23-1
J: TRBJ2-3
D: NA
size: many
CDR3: CASSFARSDTQYF
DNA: TGCGCCAGCAGCTTTGCGAGGTCAGATACGCAGTATTTT

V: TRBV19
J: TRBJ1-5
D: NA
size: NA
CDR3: CASSVPGLTNQPQHF
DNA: TGTGCCAGTAGTGTTCCGGGACTGACCAATCAGCCCCAGCATTTT

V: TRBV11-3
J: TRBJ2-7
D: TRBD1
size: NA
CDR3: CASSLGQGLYEQYF
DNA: TGTGCCAGCAGCTTGGGACAGGGGTTATACGAGCAGTACTTC

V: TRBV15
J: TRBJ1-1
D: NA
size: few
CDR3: CATSRDIVGAGAFF
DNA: TGTGCCACCAGCAGAGATATAGTGGGGGCCGGAGCTTTCTTT

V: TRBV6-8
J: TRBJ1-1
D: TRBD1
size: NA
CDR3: CASSAVGGTMNTEAFF
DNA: TGTGCCAGCAGTGCCGTAGGGGGCACCATGAACACTGAAGCTTTCTTT

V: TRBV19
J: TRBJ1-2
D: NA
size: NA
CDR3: CASSRDGSFYGYTF
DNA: TGTGCCAGTAGTAGGGACGGATCTTTCTATGGCTACACCTTC

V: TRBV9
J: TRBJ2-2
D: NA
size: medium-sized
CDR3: CASSVEGLGRDTGELFF
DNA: TGTGCCAGCAGCGTAGAAGGACTCGGTAGGGACACCGGGGAGCTGTTTTTT

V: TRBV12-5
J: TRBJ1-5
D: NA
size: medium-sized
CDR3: CASGTGNQPQHF
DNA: TGTGCTAGTGGGACGGGGAATCAGCCCCAGCATTTT

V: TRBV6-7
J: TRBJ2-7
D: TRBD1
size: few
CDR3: CASSVDRAKYF
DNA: TGTGCCAGCAGTGTAGACAGGGCCAAGTACTTC

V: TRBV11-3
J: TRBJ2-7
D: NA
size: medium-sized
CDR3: CASSLGAGEAEQYF
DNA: TGTGCCAGCAGCTTAGGGGCAGGGGAGGCCGAGCAGTACTTC

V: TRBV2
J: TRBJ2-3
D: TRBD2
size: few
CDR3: CASSDRGGQDTQYF
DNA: TGTGCCAGCAGTGATCGGGGGGGGCAAGATACGCAGTATTTT

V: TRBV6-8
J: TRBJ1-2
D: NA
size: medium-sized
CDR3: CASNSALGPHYGYTF
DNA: TGTGCCAGCAACTCAGCTTTGGGGCCTCACTATGGCTACACCTTC

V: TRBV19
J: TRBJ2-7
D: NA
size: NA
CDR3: CASSIGAAVSYEQYF
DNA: TGTGCCAGTAGTATAGGGGCGGCGGTCTCCTACGAGCAGTACTTC

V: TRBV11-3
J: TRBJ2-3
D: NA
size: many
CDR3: CASSLGRGTDTQYF
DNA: TGTGCCAGCAGCTTGGGACGGGGCACAGATACGCAGTATTTT

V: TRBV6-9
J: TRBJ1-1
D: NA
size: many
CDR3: CASSWGGYTEAFF
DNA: TGTGCCAGCAGTTGGGGGGGCTACACTGAAGCTTTCTTT

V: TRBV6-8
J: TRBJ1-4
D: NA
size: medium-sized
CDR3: CASSYERRGKLFF
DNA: TGTGCCAGCAGTTACGAGCGTCGGGGAAAACTGTTTTTT

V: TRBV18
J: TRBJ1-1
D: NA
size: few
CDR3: CASSDPGTHGRNTEAFF
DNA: TGTGCCAGCTCTGACCCCGGGACGCACGGGAGGAACACTGAAGCTTTCTTT

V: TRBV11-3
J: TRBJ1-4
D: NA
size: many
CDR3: CASRGGSTNEKLFF
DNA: TGTGCCAGCCGGGGGGGTTCAACTAATGAAAAACTGTTTTTT

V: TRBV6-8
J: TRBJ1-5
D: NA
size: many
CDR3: CAIQGHKGQPQHF
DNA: TGTGCCATCCAAGGACATAAGGGTCAGCCCCAGCATTTT

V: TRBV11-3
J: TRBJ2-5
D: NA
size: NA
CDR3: CASSLGETRRQETQYF
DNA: TGTGCCAGCAGCTTAGGAGAAACTAGGAGGCAAGAGACCCAGTACTTC

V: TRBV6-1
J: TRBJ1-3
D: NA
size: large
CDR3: CASSEGRVMNTIYF
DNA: TGTGCCAGCAGTGAAGGCAGGGTGATGAACACCATATATTTT

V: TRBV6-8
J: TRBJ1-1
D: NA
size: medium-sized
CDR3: CASTRDNTEAFF
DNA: TGTGCCAGCACTCGAGATAACACTGAAGCTTTCTTT

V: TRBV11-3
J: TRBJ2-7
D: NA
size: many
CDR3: CASSLESASYEQYF
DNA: TGTGCCAGCAGCTTAGAGTCAGCCTCCTACGAGCAGTACTTC

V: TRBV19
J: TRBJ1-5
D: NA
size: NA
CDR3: CASSKVGYQPQHF
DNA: TGTGCCAGTAGCAAAGTAGGGTATCAGCCCCAGCATTTT

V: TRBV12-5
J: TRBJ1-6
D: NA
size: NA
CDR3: CASGWDGVRPLHF
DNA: TGTGCTAGTGGTTGGGACGGGGTGAGGCCCCTCCACTTT

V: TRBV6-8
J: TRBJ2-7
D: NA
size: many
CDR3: CASSPRAQSSYEQYF
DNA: TGTGCCAGCAGCCCCAGGGCCCAAAGCTCCTACGAGCAGTACTTC

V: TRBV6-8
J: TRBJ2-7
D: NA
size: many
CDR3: CASSGSAGGEQYF
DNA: TGTGCCAGCAGTGGTTCCGCGGGCGGTGAGCAGTACTTC

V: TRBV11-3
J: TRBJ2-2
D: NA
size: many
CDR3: CASSPTVGGTGELFF
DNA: TGTGCCAGCAGCCCCACCGTAGGGGGCACCGGGGAGCTGTTTTTT

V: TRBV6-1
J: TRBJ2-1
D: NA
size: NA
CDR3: CASSEAMGSAINNEQFF
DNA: TGTGCCAGCAGTGAAGCAATGGGTAGCGCTATAAACAATGAGCAGTTCTTC

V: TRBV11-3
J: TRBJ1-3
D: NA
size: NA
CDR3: CASSFPTVNSGNTIYF
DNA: TGTGCCAGCAGCTTTCCGACAGTTAACTCTGGAAACACCATATATTTT

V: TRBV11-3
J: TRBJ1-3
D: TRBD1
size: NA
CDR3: CASSQSQGASGNTIYF
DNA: TGTGCCAGCAGCCAATCCCAGGGGGCTTCTGGAAACACCATATATTTT

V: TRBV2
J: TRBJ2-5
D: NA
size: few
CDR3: CASSQGGAGETQYF
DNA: TGTGCCAGCAGCCAGGGGGGGGCGGGAGAGACCCAGTACTTC

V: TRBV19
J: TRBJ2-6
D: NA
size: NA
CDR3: CASSMGDSAASGANVLTF
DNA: TGTGCCAGTAGTATGGGAGACAGCGCCGCTTCTGGGGCCAACGTCCTGACTTTC

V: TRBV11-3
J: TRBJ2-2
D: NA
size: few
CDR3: CASSPRGGFNTGELFF
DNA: TGTGCCAGCAGCCCCAGGGGCGGTTTTAACACCGGGGAGCTGTTTTTT

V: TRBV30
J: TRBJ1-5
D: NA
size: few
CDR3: CAWRRYSNQPQHF
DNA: TGTGCCTGGAGGAGATATAGCAATCAGCCCCAGCATTTT

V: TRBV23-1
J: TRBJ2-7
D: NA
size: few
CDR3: CASSLVVWDEQYF
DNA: TGCGCCAGCAGCTTGGTGGTGTGGGACGAGCAGTACTTC

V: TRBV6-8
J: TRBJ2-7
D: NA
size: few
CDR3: CASQRETYEQYF
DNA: TGTGCCAGCCAGAGGGAGACCTACGAGCAGTACTTC

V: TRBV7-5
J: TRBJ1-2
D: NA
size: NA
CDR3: CASSLVVEGPYGYTF
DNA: TGTGCCAGCAGCTTAGTGGTTGAGGGGCCCTATGGCTACACCTTC

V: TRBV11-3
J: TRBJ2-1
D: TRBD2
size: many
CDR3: CASSSVVAGESQFF
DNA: TGTGCCAGCAGCTCTGTGGTAGCGGGGGAGAGCCAGTTCTTC

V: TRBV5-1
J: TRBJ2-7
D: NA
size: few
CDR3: CASSSGRSGYEQYF
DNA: TGCGCCAGCAGCTCGGGCAGGTCTGGCTACGAGCAGTACTTC

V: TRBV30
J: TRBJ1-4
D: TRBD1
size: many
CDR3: CAWKKRRDRGKEKLFF
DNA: TGTGCCTGGAAAAAACGCCGGGACAGGGGGAAAGAAAAACTGTTTTTT

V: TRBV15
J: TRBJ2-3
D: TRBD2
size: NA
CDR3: CATSRLAGADTQYF
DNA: TGTGCCACCAGCAGACTAGCGGGGGCAGATACGCAGTATTTT

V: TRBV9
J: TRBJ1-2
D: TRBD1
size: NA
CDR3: CASSVGASWTQGQRNYGYTF
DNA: TGTGCCAGCAGCGTAGGAGCTTCGTGGACACAGGGACAGCGCAACTATGGCTACACCTTC

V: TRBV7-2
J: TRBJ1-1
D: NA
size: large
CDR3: CASSLGEGSEAFF
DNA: TGTGCCAGCAGCTTAGGGGAGGGGTCTGAAGCTTTCTTT

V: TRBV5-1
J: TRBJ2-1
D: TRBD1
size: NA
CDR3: CASSTGTVPNEQFF
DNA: TGCGCCAGCAGCACCGGGACAGTCCCCAATGAGCAGTTCTTC